This T cell receptor beta chain was identified during a study of T-cell reconstitution after alpha-beta-depleted transplantation in children. Broader study findings: Two months or so post-transplant, alpha-beta T cells reportedly derived from several hundred expanded graft clones. Newly generated T cells supplied most T-cell counts and diversity one year post-transplant. Several patients had high TCRbeta diversity at day 60; it came from surviving recipient T cells and thymic progenitors.

In this sample, this clonotype turned up a few times. The antigen is not known. Germline V gene sequence: CDR1 KGHSH, CDR2 LQKENI. This CDR3 region has 15 residues. The V end lost 3 bases, the J end lost 1 base, and 12 bases lay between the germline ends. Construction of the TCRbeta library involved unique molecular identifiers. TCRdb passed the PCR reads through MiXCR, listing each CDR3 protein once. The table has 210,000 or so distinct CDR3 sequences, roughly 11% seen once. V gene TRBV18 combines with J gene TRBJ1-1; D not resolved. The sample was PBMCs, taken before TCRalphabeta/CD19-depleted stem cell transplant. The source is a child under two years old with acute myeloid leukemia, due to receive a stem cell transplant. This chain's CDR3 is CASSPTTGGNTEAFF. Written as DNA, the CDR3 is TGTGCCAGCTCACCGACGACGGGAGGGAACACTGAAGCTTTCTTT.